This T cell receptor (beta chain) was documented in a study of vaccination and CD4 T cells after COVID-19. As concerns this clonotype: Its target is unknown.

Sequenced with the Oncomine TCR Beta short-read assay was DNA taken from cultured CD4+ T cells. MiXCR, applied by TCRdb to the PCR reads, yields one record per CDR3 protein. The sample consists of over 9,000 distinct CDR3 sequences, over 20% of them appearing once. The sample's treatment: approximately 9-day PBMC culture with coronavirus spike peptide pools or control peptides (ViraFEST assay). Peptide pools at 8 to 10 ug/ml, together with 10 IU/ml IL-2, were added to cultures of 1.5 million to 2.5 million PBMCs per well. The CDR3 is 18 residues long. Germline assignment: CDR1 MNHNS and CDR2 SASEGT. The V end was cut by 6 bases, the J end by 0 bases, with 20 bases between.

This TCR derives from a human donor who had recovered from COVID-19. The sample was CD4+ T cells from blood, cultured in vitro, taken after SARS-CoV-2 vaccination. The chain has TRBV6-1 and TRBJ2-2, with a possible D match to TRBD2 (6 bases). This chain's CDR3 is CASRHRGTFNSNTGELFF. CDR3 in DNA: TGTGCCAGCAGACATAGAGGGACTTTCAATTCGAACACCGGGGAGCTGTTTTTT.